This T cell receptor beta chain was obtained from a study of T cell changes during pregnancy in multiple sclerosis (dated by TCRdb to between 2018 and 2020). About the full investigation: Changes in the T cell repertoire over the course of pregnancy were examined in this study in women with multiple sclerosis.

About this clone: Its antigen remains unidentified. It has no much larger one-base neighbor in the sample; base qualities were not kept.

V lost 0 bases and J lost 8 bases; the stretch between them is 13 bases long. From the germline V gene, CDR1 is LGHNA and CDR2 is YSLEER. The CDR3, cysteine through phenylalanine, is 14 amino acids long. Only the CDR3 region is kept as DNA, spanning 42 bases read in frame from base 1. Library construction relied on the immunoSEQ multiplex PCR assay. Imported from immuneACCESS, the table was reduced by TCRdb to in-frame sequences with V and J called. These copies leave out some clones; in studies compared against another copy, an unresolved V gene accounts for under half, and the cause of the remainder is not known. This sample has about 35,000 clones in its table, and 90% to 95% of those were observed once. The top ten clonotypes cover 0.35% to 0.5% of the sample.

This receptor was obtained from a female donor with multiple sclerosis, enrolled in a pregnancy study. The starting material was CD4+ T cells from peripheral blood mononuclear cells, obtained in the second trimester of pregnancy. The sequence links TRBV4-3 to TRBJ1-2; the D gene is possibly TRBD1, with 6 bases matching. The nucleotide sequence is given as TGCGCCAGCAGCCAAGACGGGGGGCGTGAGGGCTACACCTTC. Translated, this gives CASSQDGGREGYTF.